Shown below are 7 T cell receptor beta chains from a single sample sequenced in a study of T cell repertoires in cytomegalovirus infection (dated by TCRdb to the late 2010s). Sequencing relied on an Illumina HiSeq 1500. The public reads were quality trimmed at Q25 with fastp and then assembled into clones with MiXCR by TCRdb, keeping productive beta chains. Every entry covers one CDR3 protein and lists the most common genes and DNA from its rows. This sample is represented by about 260,000 distinct CDR3 sequences; approximately 9.1% of them were singletons. Clones ranked in the top ten supply over 12% of the sample. The material sequenced was PBMCs. These TCRs come from a human donor in good health (CMV status not recorded). Some clones in this sample may be carry-over from other donors' samples.

In its sample, this clonotype was seen many times. The J gene is TRBJ1-5, the V gene TRBV7-2; possibly TRBD1 for D (5 bases). V lost 1 base, J lost 1 base, and 11 bases lay in between. CDR1 SGHTA and CDR2 FQGNSA come from the germline V gene. The CDR3 is 16 residues long. The DNA of the CDR3 is TGTGCCAGCAGCTTAGGGGGCAGGGTGAGCAATCAGCCCCAGCATTTT. Its translation: CASSLGGRVSNQPQHF.

This clonotype came up many times. The chain links TRBV3-1 to TRBJ2-1; D is possibly TRBD2 (7 bases). Between the trimmed V and J ends, which lost 4 bases and 5 bases, there was a span of 15 bases. The CDR3 sequence is 15 residues long. The germline V gene has CDR1 LGHDT and CDR2 YNNKEL (reference sequence). This CDR3 is CASSPRGGENNEQFF. For the CDR3, the DNA is TGTGCCAGCAGCCCTAGGGGGGGGGAGAACAATGAGCAGTTCTTC.

This clonotype was picked up many times. This chain links TRBV7-2 with TRBJ1-1; D might be TRBD1 (6 bases). Between the trimmed V and J ends, which lost 2 bases and 5 bases, there was a span of 15 bases. CDR3 length equals 15 residues. Germline V gene lookup returns CDR1 SGHTA and CDR2 FQGNSA. DNA of the CDR3: TGTGCCAGCAGCTTAACATTTGCAGGGGAGACTGAAGCTTTCTTT. Its protein product is CASSLTFAGETEAFF. Based on the CDR3 plus reference TRBV7-2 and TRBJ1-1, the full variable domain is GAGVSQSPSNKVTEKGKDVELRCDPISGHTALYWYRQSLGQGLEFLIYFQGNSAPDKSGLPSDRFSAERTGGSVSTLTIQRTQQEDSAVYLCASSLTFAGETEAFFGQGTRLTVV.

This sequence joins TRBV9 and TRBJ1-1; tentative D call: TRBD1 (5 bases). CDR3 size: 15 residues. The germline gives CDR1 SGDLS, CDR2 YYNGEE. V was shortened by 4 bases and J by 1 base, with 14 bases between the two germline ends. Written as DNA, the CDR3 is TGTGCCAGCAGCAAAACCGGACACAGGAACACTGAAGCTTTCTTT. Its translation: CASSKTGHRNTEAFF. The full variable domain, in which reference TRBV9 and TRBJ1-1 provide the parts outside the CDR3, is DSGVTQTPKHLITATGQRVTLRCSPRSGDLSVYWYQQSLDQGLQFLIQYYNGEERAKGNILERFSAQQFPDLHSELNLSSLELGDSALYFCASSKTGHRNTEAFFGQGTRLTVV.

This clonotype was observed at least ten times. DNA for the CDR3: TGTGCCAGCATGCGGGACCGCACAGATACGCAGTATTTT. It yields the protein CASMRDRTDTQYF. This rearrangement joins TRBV7-2 to TRBJ2-3, with a tentative D call TRBD2 (6 bases). V dropped 7 bases and J dropped 1 base, with 9 bases sitting between them. The length of the CDR3 is 13 residues. From germline, CDR1 is SGHTA and CDR2 FQGNSA.

J is TRBJ2-1 and V is TRBV7-2; 9 bases match TRBD2. V gave up 1 base and J gave up 0 bases; unmatched junction bases: 4. There are 17 residues in the CDR3. Germline V lookup: CDR1 SGHTA, CDR2 FQGNSA. The CDR3 DNA follows: TGTGCCAGCAGCTTAGTCCCTAGCGGGACCTCCTACAATGAGCAGTTCTTC. This sequence encodes CASSLVPSGTSYNEQFF.

This clonotype appeared many times. The chain combines TRBV30 with TRBJ1-1; a possible D gene is TRBD1 (6 bases). The germline CDR1 and CDR2 sequences are GTSNPN and SVGIG (reference sequence). The CDR3 is 13 amino acids. Between the trimmed V and J ends, which lost 3 bases and 3 bases, there was a span of 11 bases. The CDR3 DNA follows: TGTGCCTGGAGCGGGGGCTGGGACACTGAAGCTTTCTTT. Its translation: CAWSGGWDTEAFF.